Listed below are T cell receptor beta chains from one sample, sequenced in a study of cytomegalovirus exposure and HLA in healthy donors. Sequencing was performed with immunoSEQ multiplex PCR; in TCRdb, only in-frame clones are kept and a portion is missing. The repertoire holds tens of thousands of clones, with under 80% as singletons. The sample taken for sequencing was PBMCs. These receptors were taken from a male donor in good health and CMV-seronegative. Both conserved end residues are part of each CDR3. The D gene is left open where the match is weak. Size is stated for part of the rows, as once, few or many counts, or as a class when the clone is expanded.

CDR3aa: CSVAQDTTGELFF
CDR3nt: TGCAGCGTCGCCCAGGATACCACCGGGGAGCTGTTTTTT
v_gene: TRBV29-1
d_gene: NA
j_gene: TRBJ2-2
abundance: few

CDR3aa: CASSEVERGGRETQYF
CDR3nt: TGTGCCAGCAGTGAAGTTGAGCGGGGGGGCCGGGAGACCCAGTACTTC
v_gene: TRBV6-1
d_gene: TRBD2
j_gene: TRBJ2-5
abundance: NA

CDR3aa: CAWNEGGAQETQYF
CDR3nt: TGTGCCTGGAATGAGGGGGGGGCCCAGGAGACCCAGTACTTC
v_gene: TRBV30
d_gene: NA
j_gene: TRBJ2-5
abundance: NA

CDR3aa: CASSPVTGHAEAFF
CDR3nt: TGTGCCAGCTCACCAGTGACAGGGCATGCTGAAGCTTTCTTT
v_gene: TRBV18
d_gene: TRBD1
j_gene: TRBJ1-1
abundance: NA

CDR3aa: CASNHGGSEQFF
CDR3nt: TGCGCCAGCAACCACGGTGGTAGTGAGCAGTTCTTC
v_gene: TRBV10-1
d_gene: NA
j_gene: TRBJ2-1
abundance: NA

CDR3aa: CATSRVGTGRTEAFF
CDR3nt: TGTGCCACCAGCAGAGTGGGGACAGGGAGGACTGAAGCTTTCTTT
v_gene: TRBV15
d_gene: TRBD1
j_gene: TRBJ1-1
abundance: once

CDR3aa: CASSVGQLSNQPQHF
CDR3nt: TGTGCCAGCAGCGTGGGACAGCTTAGCAATCAGCCCCAGCATTTT
v_gene: TRBV9
d_gene: TRBD1
j_gene: TRBJ1-5
abundance: NA

CDR3aa: CASMRRTSGGSTDTQYF
CDR3nt: TGTGCCAGCATGAGACGGACTAGCGGGGGTTCCACAGATACGCAGTATTTT
v_gene: TRBV2
d_gene: TRBD2
j_gene: TRBJ2-3
abundance: NA

CDR3aa: CASSTARGYGYTF
CDR3nt: TGTGCCAGTAGTACTGCTAGGGGCTATGGCTACACCTTC
v_gene: TRBV19
d_gene: NA
j_gene: TRBJ1-2
abundance: NA

CDR3aa: CASSRDRPQGQPQHF
CDR3nt: TGTGCCAGCAGTAGGGACAGACCCCAGGGTCAGCCCCAGCATTTT
v_gene: TRBV2
d_gene: TRBD1
j_gene: TRBJ1-5
abundance: NA

CDR3aa: CASSLVAPGANVLTF
CDR3nt: TGTGCCAGCAGTTTGGTAGCGCCTGGGGCCAACGTCCTGACTTTC
v_gene: TRBV28
d_gene: NA
j_gene: TRBJ2-6
abundance: NA

CDR3aa: CASSTILAGQYNEQFF
CDR3nt: TGTGCCAGTAGTACGATACTAGCGGGGCAATACAATGAGCAGTTCTTC
v_gene: TRBV19
d_gene: TRBD2
j_gene: TRBJ2-1
abundance: NA

CDR3aa: CASSLTSSLYNEQFF
CDR3nt: TGCGCCAGCAGCCTCACTAGTTCGCTTTACAATGAGCAGTTCTTC
v_gene: TRBV4-3
d_gene: NA
j_gene: TRBJ2-1
abundance: NA

CDR3aa: CASSLAGTALETQYF
CDR3nt: TGTGCCAGCAGCTTAGCCGGGACAGCTTTAGAGACCCAGTACTTC
v_gene: TRBV11-3
d_gene: TRBD1
j_gene: TRBJ2-5
abundance: NA

CDR3aa: CASSQWDRVSHEQYF
CDR3nt: TGCGCCAGCAGCCAATGGGACAGGGTGAGCCACGAGCAGTACTTC
v_gene: TRBV4-1
d_gene: TRBD1
j_gene: TRBJ2-7
abundance: NA

CDR3aa: CASSQDQGLIYEQYF
CDR3nt: TGCGCCAGCAGCCAAGATCAGGGCCTCATTTACGAGCAGTACTTC
v_gene: TRBV4-1
d_gene: NA
j_gene: TRBJ2-7
abundance: NA

CDR3aa: CASSLSPPLAGVADTQYF
CDR3nt: TGTGCCAGCAGCTTGTCCCCGCCACTAGCGGGAGTAGCAGATACGCAGTATTTT
v_gene: TRBV5-4
d_gene: TRBD2
j_gene: TRBJ2-3
abundance: few

CDR3aa: CASSGVLAGKGTGELFF
CDR3nt: TGTGCCAGCAGTGGGGTGTTGGCAGGGAAGGGCACCGGGGAGCTGTTTTTT
v_gene: TRBV2
d_gene: NA
j_gene: TRBJ2-2
abundance: few

CDR3aa: CASSAWDRTNEKLFF
CDR3nt: TGTGCCAGCAGTGCTTGGGACAGGACGAATGAAAAACTGTTTTTT
v_gene: TRBV6-1
d_gene: TRBD1
j_gene: TRBJ1-4
abundance: NA

CDR3aa: CSVDRGTSGIGEQFF
CDR3nt: TGCAGCGTTGATCGCGGGACTAGCGGGATAGGTGAGCAGTTCTTC
v_gene: TRBV29-1
d_gene: TRBD2
j_gene: TRBJ2-1
abundance: few

CDR3aa: CASSLALAGAYEQYF
CDR3nt: TGTGCCAGCAGCTTAGCTCTAGCGGGAGCCTACGAGCAGTACTTC
v_gene: TRBV11-2
d_gene: TRBD2
j_gene: TRBJ2-7
abundance: NA

CDR3aa: CAWGKGATGELFF
CDR3nt: TGTGCCTGGGGGAAGGGGGCCACCGGGGAGCTGTTTTTT
v_gene: TRBV30
d_gene: TRBD1
j_gene: TRBJ2-2
abundance: few

CDR3aa: CASSLRPGGSDGEQYF
CDR3nt: TGCGCCAGCAGCTTACGACCAGGGGGGTCGGACGGCGAGCAGTACTTC
v_gene: TRBV5-1
d_gene: NA
j_gene: TRBJ2-7
abundance: NA

CDR3aa: CASSLTGASNQPQHF
CDR3nt: TGCGCCAGCAGCTTAACAGGGGCGAGTAATCAGCCCCAGCATTTT
v_gene: TRBV5-1
d_gene: TRBD1
j_gene: TRBJ1-5
abundance: once

CDR3aa: CATHQGDMNQPQHF
CDR3nt: TGTGCCACCCATCAGGGGGACATGAATCAGCCCCAGCATTTT
v_gene: TRBV10-3
d_gene: TRBD1
j_gene: TRBJ1-5
abundance: few

CDR3aa: CASSQVAGAPYEQYF
CDR3nt: TGCGCCAGCAGCCAAGTTGCGGGAGCCCCCTACGAGCAGTACTTC
v_gene: TRBV4-3
d_gene: TRBD2
j_gene: TRBJ2-7
abundance: NA

CDR3aa: CASSEDRGVGQPQHF
CDR3nt: TGTGCCAGCTCGGAGGACAGGGGGGTAGGACAGCCCCAGCATTTT
v_gene: TRBV18
d_gene: TRBD1
j_gene: TRBJ1-5
abundance: NA

CDR3aa: CASRGARRMGYTF
CDR3nt: TGTGCCAGCAGGGGTGCGCGGAGGATGGGCTACACCTTC
v_gene: TRBV2
d_gene: NA
j_gene: TRBJ1-2
abundance: NA

CDR3aa: CASTRRTASYEQYF
CDR3nt: TGTGCCAGCACCCGAAGGACTGCCTCCTACGAGCAGTACTTC
v_gene: TRBV28
d_gene: NA
j_gene: TRBJ2-7
abundance: NA

CDR3aa: CASSVTTGSNEQFF
CDR3nt: TGTGCCAGCAGCGTAACGACAGGGAGCAATGAGCAGTTCTTC
v_gene: TRBV9
d_gene: TRBD1
j_gene: TRBJ2-1
abundance: NA

CDR3aa: CASSLPGRNTEAFF
CDR3nt: TGTGCCAGCAGTTTACCTGGGAGGAACACTGAAGCTTTCTTT
v_gene: TRBV28
d_gene: NA
j_gene: TRBJ1-1
abundance: NA

CDR3aa: CAISESRDSKTF
CDR3nt: TGTGCCATCAGTGAGTCGAGGGATTCGAAGACCTTC
v_gene: TRBV10-3
d_gene: NA
j_gene: TRBJ1-2
abundance: NA

CDR3aa: CASSIGQGRQYF
CDR3nt: TGTGCCAGTAGTATAGGACAGGGACGGCAGTACTTC
v_gene: TRBV19
d_gene: TRBD1
j_gene: TRBJ2-4
abundance: few

CDR3aa: CASSLRGQEETQYF
CDR3nt: TGCGCCAGCAGCTTAAGGGGGCAAGAGGAGACCCAGTACTTC
v_gene: TRBV5-1
d_gene: TRBD1
j_gene: TRBJ2-5
abundance: NA

CDR3aa: CASSQERSYRGSGYTF
CDR3nt: TGCGCCAGCAGCCAAGAAAGGTCATACAGGGGGAGCGGCTACACCTTC
v_gene: TRBV4-3
d_gene: TRBD1
j_gene: TRBJ1-2
abundance: NA

CDR3aa: CASVPAGMNTEAFF
CDR3nt: TGTGCCAGCGTACCCGCGGGGATGAACACTGAAGCTTTCTTT
v_gene: TRBV28
d_gene: NA
j_gene: TRBJ1-1
abundance: NA

CDR3aa: CASSYGTGAYEQYF
CDR3nt: TGTGCCAGCAGTTACGGGACAGGGGCCTACGAGCAGTACTTC
v_gene: TRBV28
d_gene: TRBD1
j_gene: TRBJ2-7
abundance: NA

CDR3aa: CASSPPGRYGYTF
CDR3nt: TGTGCCAGCTCACCGCCGGGGAGGTATGGCTACACCTTC
v_gene: TRBV18
d_gene: NA
j_gene: TRBJ1-2
abundance: few

CDR3aa: CASSRDLGGYTF
CDR3nt: TGCGCCAGCAGCCGGGATCTTGGTGGCTACACCTTC
v_gene: TRBV5-1
d_gene: NA
j_gene: TRBJ1-2
abundance: NA

CDR3aa: CASSLGGVTEAFF
CDR3nt: TGTGCCAGCAGCCTTGGGGGGGTCACTGAAGCTTTCTTT
v_gene: TRBV6-1
d_gene: NA
j_gene: TRBJ1-1
abundance: few

CDR3aa: CAISHHRVSSAEQYF
CDR3nt: TGTGCCATCAGCCACCACAGGGTATCCTCTGCCGAGCAGTACTTC
v_gene: TRBV10-3
d_gene: NA
j_gene: TRBJ2-7
abundance: NA

CDR3aa: CAISEGGDSMLGYTF
CDR3nt: TGTGCCATCAGTGAGGGAGGGGACAGTATGCTAGGCTACACCTTC
v_gene: TRBV10-3
d_gene: TRBD1
j_gene: TRBJ1-2
abundance: once

CDR3aa: CASSQVTGTEAFF
CDR3nt: TGCGCCAGCAGCCAAGTGACAGGAACTGAAGCTTTCTTT
v_gene: TRBV4-3
d_gene: NA
j_gene: TRBJ1-1
abundance: NA

CDR3aa: CATSPESTEAFF
CDR3nt: TGTGCCACCAGCCCGGAGAGTACTGAAGCTTTCTTT
v_gene: TRBV15
d_gene: NA
j_gene: TRBJ1-1
abundance: NA

CDR3aa: CASSLEGGRETQYF
CDR3nt: TGTGCCAGCAGCTTGGAAGGGGGCCGGGAGACCCAGTACTTC
v_gene: TRBV5-5
d_gene: TRBD1
j_gene: TRBJ2-5
abundance: NA

CDR3aa: CASSVNKRTGPSGNTIYF
CDR3nt: TGTGCCAGCAGCGTGAACAAAAGGACAGGACCCTCTGGAAACACCATATATTTT
v_gene: TRBV9
d_gene: TRBD1
j_gene: TRBJ1-3
abundance: once

CDR3aa: CASSPDKNYGYTF
CDR3nt: TGTGCCAGCAGCCCAGACAAAAACTATGGCTACACCTTC
v_gene: TRBV7-2
d_gene: NA
j_gene: TRBJ1-2
abundance: NA

CDR3aa: CASSPRGTANIQYF
CDR3nt: TGTGCCAGCAGCCCGCGTGGGACAGCAAACATTCAGTACTTC
v_gene: TRBV7-2
d_gene: TRBD1
j_gene: TRBJ2-4
abundance: medium-sized

CDR3aa: CASSLIGTEYTEAFF
CDR3nt: TGTGCCAGCAGCTTAATTGGGACAGAATACACTGAAGCTTTCTTT
v_gene: TRBV7-3
d_gene: TRBD1
j_gene: TRBJ1-1
abundance: NA

CDR3aa: CASSLSWSRETQYF
CDR3nt: TGTGCCAGCAGCTTATCCTGGTCTAGGGAGACCCAGTACTTC
v_gene: TRBV7-8
d_gene: NA
j_gene: TRBJ2-5
abundance: NA